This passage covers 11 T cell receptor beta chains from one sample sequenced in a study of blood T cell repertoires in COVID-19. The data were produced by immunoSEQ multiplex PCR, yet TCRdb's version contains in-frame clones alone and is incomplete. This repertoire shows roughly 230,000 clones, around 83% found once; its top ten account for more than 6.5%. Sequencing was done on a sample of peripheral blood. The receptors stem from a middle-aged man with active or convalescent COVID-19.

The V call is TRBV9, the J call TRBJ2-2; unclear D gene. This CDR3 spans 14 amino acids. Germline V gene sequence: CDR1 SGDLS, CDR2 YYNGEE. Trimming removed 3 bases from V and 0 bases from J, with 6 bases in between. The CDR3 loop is CASSAPTNTGELFF. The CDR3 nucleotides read TGTGCCAGCAGCGCCCCTACGAACACCGGGGAGCTGTTTTTT.

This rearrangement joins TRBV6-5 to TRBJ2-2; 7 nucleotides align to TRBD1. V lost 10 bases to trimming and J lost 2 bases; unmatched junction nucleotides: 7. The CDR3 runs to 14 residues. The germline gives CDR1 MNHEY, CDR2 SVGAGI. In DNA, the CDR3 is TGTGCCACCTTACAGGGGACCAACACCGGGGAGCTGTTTTTT. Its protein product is CATLQGTNTGELFF.

For the CDR3, the DNA is TGTGCCAGTAGTATGCCCGGGAGAGCAGATACGCAGTATTTT. The encoded protein is CASSMPGRADTQYF. This chain connects TRBV19 to TRBJ2-3; a weak D match, TRBD2 (6 bases). Trimming took off 3 bases at V and 4 bases at J, with 11 bases between the two ends. The germline gives CDR1 LNHDA, CDR2 SQIVND (reference sequence). CDR3 length: 14 amino acids.

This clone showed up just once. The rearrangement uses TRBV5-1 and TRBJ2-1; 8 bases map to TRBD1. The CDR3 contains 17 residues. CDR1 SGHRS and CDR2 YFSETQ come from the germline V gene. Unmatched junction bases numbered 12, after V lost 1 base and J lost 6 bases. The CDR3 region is CASSLPLSRQGTNEQFF. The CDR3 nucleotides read TGCGCCAGCAGCTTGCCGCTTTCGAGACAGGGGACCAATGAGCAGTTCTTC.

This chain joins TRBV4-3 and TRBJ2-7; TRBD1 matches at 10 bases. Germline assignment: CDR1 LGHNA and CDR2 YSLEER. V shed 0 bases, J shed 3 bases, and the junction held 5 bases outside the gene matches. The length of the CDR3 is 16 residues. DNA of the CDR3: TGCGCCAGCAGCCAAGATCCCGGGACAGGGGTCTACGAGCAGTACTTC. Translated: CASSQDPGTGVYEQYF.

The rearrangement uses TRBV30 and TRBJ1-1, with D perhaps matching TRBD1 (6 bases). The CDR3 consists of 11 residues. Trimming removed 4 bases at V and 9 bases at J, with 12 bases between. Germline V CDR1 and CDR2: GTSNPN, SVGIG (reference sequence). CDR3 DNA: TGTGCCTGGAACAGGGTAAGACAAGCTTTCTTT. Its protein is CAWNRVRQAFF.

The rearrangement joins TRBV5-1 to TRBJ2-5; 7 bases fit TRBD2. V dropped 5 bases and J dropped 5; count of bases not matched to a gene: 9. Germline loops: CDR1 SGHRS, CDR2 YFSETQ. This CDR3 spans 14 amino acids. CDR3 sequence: CASRIGQGGETQYF. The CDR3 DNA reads TGCGCCAGCAGAATTGGGCAGGGAGGGGAGACCCAGTACTTC.

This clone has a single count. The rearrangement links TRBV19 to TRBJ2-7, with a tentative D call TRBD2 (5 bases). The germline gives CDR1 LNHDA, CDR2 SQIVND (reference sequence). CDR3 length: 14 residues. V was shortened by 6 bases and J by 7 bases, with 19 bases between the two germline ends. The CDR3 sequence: CASSTTLGIKEQYF. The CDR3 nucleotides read TGTGCCAGTAGCACTACTCTCGGGATAAAAGAGCAGTACTTC.

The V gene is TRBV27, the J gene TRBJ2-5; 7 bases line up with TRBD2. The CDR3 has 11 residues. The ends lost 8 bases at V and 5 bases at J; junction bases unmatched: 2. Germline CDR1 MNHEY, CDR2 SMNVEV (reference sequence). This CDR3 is CASDGRETQYF. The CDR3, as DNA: TGTGCCAGCGACGGGAGGGAGACCCAGTACTTC.

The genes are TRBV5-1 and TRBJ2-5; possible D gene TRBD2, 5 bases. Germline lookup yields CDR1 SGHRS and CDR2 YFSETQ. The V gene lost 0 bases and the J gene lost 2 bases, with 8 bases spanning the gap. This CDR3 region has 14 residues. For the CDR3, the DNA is TGCGCCAGCAGCTTGGAGCGGCGGCAAGAGACCCAGTACTTC. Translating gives CASSLERRQETQYF.

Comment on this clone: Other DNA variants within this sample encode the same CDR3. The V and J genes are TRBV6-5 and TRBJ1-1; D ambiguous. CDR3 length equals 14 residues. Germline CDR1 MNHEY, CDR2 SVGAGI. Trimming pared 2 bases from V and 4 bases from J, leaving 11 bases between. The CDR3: CASSYEGRGTEAFF. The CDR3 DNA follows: TGTGCCAGCAGTTACGAGGGTCGGGGCACTGAAGCTTTCTTT.